This TCR beta chain was profiled in a study of post-analysis software for immune sequencing data. The study's findings and limits: Included in a set of about 5 TRBV segments more frequent in patients than controls were TRBV5-6, TRBV5-1 and TRBV20-1. Versus controls, multiple sclerosis patients showed significantly lower diversity (normalized Chao1).

Sequencing libraries made from TCR beta cDNA carried unique molecular identifiers. Using its own MiXCR run on the PCR reads, TCRdb lists one record per CDR3 protein. The sample lists 450,000 to 700,000 distinct CDR3 sequences; 44% were seen once. J gave up 5 bases and V 1 base, and 6 bases lay outside the gene matches. There are 15 residues in the CDR3. Germline V lookup: CDR1 SGHTA, CDR2 FQGNSA. Regarding this clonotype: Antigen: not known.

The source material was blood. The receptor was derived from a girl under 18 with multiple sclerosis. The chain has TRBV7-2 and TRBJ1-1, with 8 bases matching TRBD1. As DNA, the CDR3 is TGTGCCAGCAGCTTAGGTGGGACAGGAGGAACTGAAGCTTTCTTT. Translating gives CASSLGGTGGTEAFF. The variable domain in full, with the rest retrieved from reference TRBV7-2 and TRBJ1-1, is GAGVSQSPSNKVTEKGKDVELRCDPISGHTALYWYRQSLGQGLEFLIYFQGNSAPDKSGLPSDRFSAERTGGSVSTLTIQRTQQEDSAVYLCASSLGGTGGTEAFFGQGTRLTVV.